This T cell receptor beta chain was identified in a study of T cells in Graves' hyperthyroidism and ophthalmopathy. At least ten counts were recorded for this clonotype. Its antigen is undetermined. RNA transcripts provided the source from which TCR beta CDR3 regions were amplified. During a first-round RT-PCR of the TCR CDR3, the HTBI primer set was used. TCRdb independently ran MiXCR on the multiplex PCR reads; one entry per CDR3 protein. The table shows about 180,000 distinct CDR3 sequences, with about a sixth occurring only once. The CDR3 has 14 amino acids. V was pared by 3 bases and J by 6 bases, with 15 bases between. Germline V gene data show CDR1 as SGHKS and CDR2 as YYEKEE (reference sequence). Study-wide points: For ophthalmopathy, model prediction preceded onset by a median roughly 6.3 months. The blood repertoire included most of the expanded thyroid clonotypes above 0.001.

Subjects aged 18 to 65 presented with newly diagnosed hyperthyroidism of less than 2 months' duration. This sample holds PBMCs from under 11 ml fresh peripheral blood. The sequenced sample consisted of blood. The rearrangement uses TRBV5-5 and TRBJ1-1; perhaps TRBD1 as D (6 bases). The clonotype was recovered from a woman in her fifties or sixties with Graves' hyperthyroidism. CDR3 sequence: CASSWGGPVAEAFF. The DNA for the CDR3 is TGTGCCAGCAGCTGGGGGGGCCCAGTGGCTGAAGCTTTCTTT. Filled out from reference TRBV5-5 and TRBJ1-1, the complete variable domain reads DAGVTQSPTHLIKTRGQQVTLRCSPISGHKSVSWYQQVLGQGPQFIFQYYEKEERGRGNFPDRFSARQFPNYSSELNVNALLLGDSALYLCASSWGGPVAEAFFGQGTRLTVV.